These 4 T cell receptor beta chains were all obtained from the same sample, sequenced in a study of T cell changes during pregnancy in multiple sclerosis. The table came from immunoSEQ multiplex PCR; TCRdb's copy has only in-frame clones and leaves some out. This sample has tens of thousands of clones, with approximately 90% found just once. The sample consisted of CD4+ T cells from peripheral blood mononuclear cells, taken after pregnancy. These receptors were obtained from a female donor with multiple sclerosis, enrolled in a pregnancy study.

This clone was found once. The rearrangement uses TRBV7-6 and TRBJ1-1; the D is unclear. Germline lookup yields CDR1 SGHVS and CDR2 FNYEAQ. Trimming removed 1 base at V and 7 bases at J, with 10 bases between. This CDR3 has 13 amino acids. The CDR3 here is CASSLDVGGEAFF. The CDR3 nucleotides are TGTGCCAGCAGCTTAGACGTTGGAGGTGAAGCTTTCTTT. The complete variable domain, with remaining parts taken from reference TRBV7-6 and TRBJ1-1, reads GAGVSQSPRYKVTKRGQDVALRCDPISGHVSLYWYRQALGQGPEFLTYFNYEAQQDKSGLPNDRFSAERPEGSISTLTIQRTEQRDSAMYRCASSLDVGGEAFFGQGTRLTVV.

J is TRBJ2-7 and V is TRBV7-2; D may be TRBD1 (5 bases). The CDR3 runs 16 residues. V was cut by 5 bases and J by 4 bases, with 21 bases left in between. Germline CDR1 and CDR2: SGHTA and FQGNSA. The CDR3 DNA follows: TGTGCCAGCAGCATCGAAGGACACCTAACTAATTACGAGCAGTACTTC. Its protein is CASSIEGHLTNYEQYF.

The V gene is TRBV19, the J gene TRBJ1-5; 12 bases agree with TRBD1. Per the germline V gene, CDR1 is LNHDA and CDR2 is SQIVND (reference sequence). The CDR3 length is 17 residues. The ends lost 3 bases at V and 7 bases at J; junction bases unmatched: 10. CDR3 coding DNA: TGTGCCAGTAGTATGGGAGGGACAGGGGGCCGTGAACAGCCCCAGCATTTT. Residues: CASSMGGTGGREQPQHF.

The chain is built from TRBV14 and TRBJ1-6, with D perhaps matching TRBD1 (6 bases). The V gene's germline CDR1 is SGHDN and CDR2 FVKESK. The CDR3 totals 14 residues. V lost 5 bases, J lost 9 bases, and 14 bases lay in between. CDR3 DNA sequence: TGTGCCAGCAGCGCGGGGGGGGGCTCTTCACCCCTCCACTTT. Amino acids: CASSAGGGSSPLHF.